A selection of T cell receptor beta chains follows, all from one sample in a study of T cell repertoires in cytomegalovirus infection. No antigens are known for them. TCRdb fed the reads into MiXCR, producing one record per CDR3 protein. The data hold approximately 120,000 distinct CDR3 sequences, with about 30% observed a single time. This material consisted of CD8+ T cells from cultured PBMCs, taken from culture after CMV antigen stimulation. The receptor set was obtained from a human donor in good health (CMV status not recorded). Some clones in this sample may be carry-over from other donors' samples. Each CDR3 is given with its conserved first and last residue. D genes are given only for firm matches. The listing skips clone size in some rows; elsewhere it reads once, few, many or a size class.

d_call cdr3_length j_call v_call clone_size cdr3_nt cdr3_aa
TRBD1 13 TRBJ2-5 TRBV12-3/TRBV12-4 NA TGTGCCAGCACCCTGACAGGGACCCAGACCCAGTACTTC CASTLTGTQTQYF
NA 14 TRBJ2-7 TRBV7-8 many TGTGCCAGCAGCTTAGGGGCAGGGGCCAACGAGCAGTACTTC CASSLGAGANEQYF
NA 13 TRBJ1-3 TRBV9 NA TGTGCCAGCAGCGTAACCTCTGGAAACACCATATATTTT CASSVTSGNTIYF
TRBD1 16 TRBJ1-5 TRBV4-1 NA TGCGCCAGCAGCCCCCTGGGACAGGCTAGCAATCAGCCCCAGCATTTT CASSPLGQASNQPQHF
TRBD1 16 TRBJ2-7 TRBV6-1 few TGTGCCAGCAGTTCTCTCCCGGACAGGGTAGATGGCGAGCAGTACTTC CASSSLPDRVDGEQYF
NA 12 TRBJ2-3 TRBV6-1 NA TGTGCCAGCAGTGCAGCGAGAGATACGCAGTATTTT CASSAARDTQYF
NA 14 TRBJ2-7 TRBV6-5 few TGTGCCAGCACTCCGGGACCCCCCAACTACGAGCAGTACTTC CASTPGPPNYEQYF
NA 16 TRBJ2-7 TRBV4-1 NA TGCGCCAGCAGCTTTAGGCTGAGAGACTACCCGTACGAGCAGTACTTC CASSFRLRDYPYEQYF
NA 13 TRBJ1-1 TRBV25-1 NA TGTGCCAGCAGCAGGGTGGGGAACACTGAAGCTTTCTTT CASSRVGNTEAFF
NA 14 TRBJ2-7 TRBV27 few TGTGCCAGCAGTTTCGGCCAGGGGGGCTACGAGCAGTACTTC CASSFGQGGYEQYF
TRBD2 16 TRBJ2-1 TRBV4-2 few TGTGCCAGCAGCGGCCCCCTAGCGGGGGGGATAAATGAGCAGTTCTTC CASSGPLAGGINEQFF
NA 14 TRBJ1-5 TRBV27 NA TGTGCCAGCAGTTTAACAGGTTACAATCAGCCCCAGCATTTT CASSLTGYNQPQHF
NA 13 TRBJ1-4 TRBV20-1 NA TGCAGTGCGGCGGGCAGCCATAATGAAAAACTGTTTTTT CSAAGSHNEKLFF
TRBD2 16 TRBJ2-5 TRBV11-2 NA TGTGCCAGCAGCTTAGTAGCTAGCGGGGGGACGGAGACCCAGTACTTC CASSLVASGGTETQYF
NA 13 TRBJ1-4 TRBV28 few TGTGCCAGCACCCCCGTCGGGAATGAAAAACTGTTTTTT CASTPVGNEKLFF
TRBD1 15 TRBJ2-7 TRBV7-8 many TGTGCCAGCAGCTTCACTCCGGGTGGGACAGACGAGCAGTACTTC CASSFTPGGTDEQYF
NA 13 TRBJ1-2 TRBV27 NA TGTGCCAGCAGTTTATCTCGGGGGCTAGGCTACACCTTC CASSLSRGLGYTF
TRBD1 15 TRBJ2-7 TRBV2 NA TGTGCCAGCAGTGAACTGGGACAGGGATCCTACGAGCAGTACTTC CASSELGQGSYEQYF
NA 13 TRBJ1-2 TRBV6-5 few TGTGCCAGCAGCGCCGCGGGGGCCTATGGCTACACCTTC CASSAAGAYGYTF
NA 14 TRBJ2-7 TRBV7-2 NA TGTGCCAGCAGCTCTTGGGCAGGTCAATACGAGCAGTACTTC CASSSWAGQYEQYF
NA 11 TRBJ2-7 TRBV6-2/TRBV6-3 NA TGTGCCAGCAGTTACCGCCACGAGCAGTACTTC CASSYRHEQYF
NA 14 TRBJ2-7 TRBV6-2/TRBV6-3 many TGTGCCAGCAGTTACTTTGGGGGGACCTACGAGCAGTACTTC CASSYFGGTYEQYF
NA 15 TRBJ2-1 TRBV7-9 NA TGTGCCAGCAGCCCCAATGTTCCCCCTTGGAATGAGCAGTTCTTC CASSPNVPPWNEQFF
TRBD2 16 TRBJ2-1 TRBV27 NA TGTGCCAGCAGTTCCCCAAGCGGGGGGGCGCGGAATGAGCAGTTCTTC CASSSPSGGARNEQFF
NA 13 TRBJ1-1 TRBV2 many TGTGCCAGCAGAGAGTTAAGGAACACTGAAGCTTTCTTT CASRELRNTEAFF
NA 16 TRBJ1-2 TRBV13 NA TGTGCCAGCAGCCGAAGCCGGTCGGGGATAAACTATGGCTACACCTTC CASSRSRSGINYGYTF
NA 15 TRBJ2-1 TRBV11-2 few TGTGCCAGCAGCCCGCGGGGCGGGGTGTACAATGAGCAGTTCTTC CASSPRGGVYNEQFF
TRBD2 18 TRBJ2-1 TRBV5-1 NA TGCGCCAGCAGCTTGGCCACTAGCGGGGGGTTCTCCTACAATGAGCAGTTCTTC CASSLATSGGFSYNEQFF
TRBD1 16 TRBJ2-5 TRBV7-9 NA TGTGCCAGCAGCTTAGTGGACAGGGAAGGCCAAGAGACCCAGTACTTC CASSLVDREGQETQYF
NA 12 TRBJ2-7 TRBV27 once TGTGCCAGCAGTTTAAACAGGGACGAGCAGTACTTC CASSLNRDEQYF
NA 15 TRBJ1-1 TRBV27 few TGTGCCAGCAGTTTCGCCAGCCTAGGGAACACTGAAGCTTTCTTT CASSFASLGNTEAFF
NA 12 TRBJ1-2 TRBV4-1 NA TGCGCCAGCAGCCAAGAAGGGTACGGCTACACCTTC CASSQEGYGYTF
NA 16 TRBJ2-1 TRBV11-2 few TGTGCCAGCAGCTCCGAGAGCGGTAGCTCCTACAATGAGCAGTTCTTC CASSSESGSSYNEQFF
TRBD2 13 TRBJ2-1 TRBV24-1 NA TGTGCCACCGCCGGGGGAGCGGGGGGTGAGCAGTTCTTC CATAGGAGGEQFF
TRBD2 15 TRBJ2-7 TRBV27 NA TGTGCCAGCAGTTTACTAGCGGGAAATTTCTACGAGCAGTACTTC CASSLLAGNFYEQYF
NA 13 TRBJ1-1 TRBV4-1 NA TGCGCCAGCAGCCGAGAGCAGAACACTGAAGCTTTCTTT CASSREQNTEAFF
TRBD2 15 TRBJ2-1 TRBV7-9 many TGTGCCAGCAGCATAATTAGCGGGGGGGACAATGAGCAGTTCTTC CASSIISGGDNEQFF
NA 16 TRBJ1-1 TRBV9 NA TGTGCCAGCAGCGGAGTACAGGGTACGGGAGACACTGAAGCTTTCTTT CASSGVQGTGDTEAFF
NA 17 TRBJ1-2 TRBV4-1 NA TGCGCCAGCAGCCAAGGAAATTGGGGCCGACTTAACTATGGCTACACCTTC CASSQGNWGRLNYGYTF
NA 14 TRBJ1-5 TRBV7-9 few TGTGCCAGCAGCTTAGGTTGGGGGTCTCAGCCCCAGCATTTT CASSLGWGSQPQHF
NA 16 TRBJ2-1 TRBV4-1 few TGCGCCAGCAGCCAAGATTCGAGTGCCTCCTACAATGAGCAGTTCTTC CASSQDSSASYNEQFF
NA 15 TRBJ2-1 TRBV2 many TGTGCCAGCAGTGGGGTGGACAATGGGGACAATGAGCAGTTCTTC CASSGVDNGDNEQFF
NA 17 TRBJ1-4 TRBV4-1 many TGCGCCAGCAGCCAAGAAGCGGCAGCCTCAACTAATGAAAAACTGTTTTTT CASSQEAAASTNEKLFF
TRBD2 15 TRBJ2-1 TRBV2 few TGTGCCACCGGACTAGCGGGGGGCCTACACAATGAGCAGTTCTTC CATGLAGGLHNEQFF
NA 11 TRBJ2-7 TRBV2 few TGTGCCAGCAGTTGGTCCTACGAGCAGTACTTC CASSWSYEQYF
TRBD1 15 TRBJ2-1 TRBV20-1 many TGCAGTGCCGACCAGGGACAGGTTTTAGGGAATGAGCAGTTCTTC CSADQGQVLGNEQFF
NA 12 TRBJ1-1 TRBV7-6 NA TGTGCCAGCAGCCCCCCTCTAACTGAAGCTTTCTTT CASSPPLTEAFF